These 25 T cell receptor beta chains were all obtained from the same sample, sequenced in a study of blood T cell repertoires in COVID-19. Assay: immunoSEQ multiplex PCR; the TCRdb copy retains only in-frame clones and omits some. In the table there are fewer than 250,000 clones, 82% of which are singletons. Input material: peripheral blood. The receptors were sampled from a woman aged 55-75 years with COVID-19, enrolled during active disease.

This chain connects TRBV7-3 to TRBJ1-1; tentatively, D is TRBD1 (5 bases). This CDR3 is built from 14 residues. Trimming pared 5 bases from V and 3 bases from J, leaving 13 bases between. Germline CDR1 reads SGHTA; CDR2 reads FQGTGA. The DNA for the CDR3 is TGTGCCAGCAGCCCATCAGGGAGGGACACTGAAGCTTTCTTT. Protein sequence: CASSPSGRDTEAFF.

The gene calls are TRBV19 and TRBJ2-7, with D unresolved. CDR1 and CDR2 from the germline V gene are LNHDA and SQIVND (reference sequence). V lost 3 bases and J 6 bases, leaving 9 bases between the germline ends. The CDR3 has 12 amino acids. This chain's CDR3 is CASSMTPSEQYF. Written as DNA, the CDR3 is TGTGCCAGTAGTATGACTCCTTCCGAGCAGTACTTC.

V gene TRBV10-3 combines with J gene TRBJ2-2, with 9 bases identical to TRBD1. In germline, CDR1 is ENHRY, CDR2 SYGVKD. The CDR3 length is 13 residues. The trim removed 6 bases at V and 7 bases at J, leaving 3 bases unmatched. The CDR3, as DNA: TGTGCCATCAGGGACAGGGGTGACGGGGAGCTGTTTTTT. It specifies CAIRDRGDGELFF.

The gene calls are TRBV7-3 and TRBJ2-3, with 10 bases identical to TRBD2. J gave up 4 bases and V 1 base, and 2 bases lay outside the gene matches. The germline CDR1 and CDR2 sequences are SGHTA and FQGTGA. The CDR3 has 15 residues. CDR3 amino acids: CASSLKAGGPDTQYF. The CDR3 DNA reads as TGTGCCAGCAGCTTAAAAGCGGGAGGGCCAGATACGCAGTATTTT.

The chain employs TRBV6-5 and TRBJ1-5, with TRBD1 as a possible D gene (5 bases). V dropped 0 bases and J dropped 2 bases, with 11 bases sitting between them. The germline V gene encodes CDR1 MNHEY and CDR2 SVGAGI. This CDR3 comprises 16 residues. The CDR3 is CASSYSRQGGNQPQHF. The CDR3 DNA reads TGTGCCAGCAGTTACTCTAGGCAGGGCGGCAATCAGCCCCAGCATTTT.

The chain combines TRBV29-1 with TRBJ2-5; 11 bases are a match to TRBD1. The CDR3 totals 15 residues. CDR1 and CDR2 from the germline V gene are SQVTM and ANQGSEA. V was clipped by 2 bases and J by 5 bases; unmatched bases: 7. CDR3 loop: CSVEPGQGAGETQYF. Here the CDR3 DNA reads TGCAGCGTTGAACCTGGACAGGGGGCAGGGGAGACCCAGTACTTC.

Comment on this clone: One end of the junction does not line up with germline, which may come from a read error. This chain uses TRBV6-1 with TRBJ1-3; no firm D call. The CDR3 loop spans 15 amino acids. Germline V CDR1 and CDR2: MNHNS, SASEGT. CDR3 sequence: CASREGPRNGNTIYF. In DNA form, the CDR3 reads TGTGCCAGCAGGGAAGGACCGAGGAACGGAAACACCATATATTTT.

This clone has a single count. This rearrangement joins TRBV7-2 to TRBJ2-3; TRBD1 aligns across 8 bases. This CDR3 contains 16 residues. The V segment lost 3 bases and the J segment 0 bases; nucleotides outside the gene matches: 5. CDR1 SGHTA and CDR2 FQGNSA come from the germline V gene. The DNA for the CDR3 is TGTGCCAGCAGCTTGGGGACAGGATTAAGCACAGATACGCAGTATTTT. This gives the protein CASSLGTGLSTDTQYF.

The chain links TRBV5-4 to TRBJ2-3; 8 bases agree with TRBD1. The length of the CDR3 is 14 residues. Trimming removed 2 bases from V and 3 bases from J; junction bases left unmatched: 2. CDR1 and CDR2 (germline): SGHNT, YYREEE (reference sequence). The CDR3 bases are TGTGCCAGCAGCTTTGGACAGGGTACAGATACGCAGTATTTT. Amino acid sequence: CASSFGQGTDTQYF.

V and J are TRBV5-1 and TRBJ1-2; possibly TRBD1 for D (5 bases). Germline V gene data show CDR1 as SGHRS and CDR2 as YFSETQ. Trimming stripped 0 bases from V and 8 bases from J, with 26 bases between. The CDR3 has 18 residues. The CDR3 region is CASSLARGRIGRENGYTF. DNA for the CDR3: TGCGCCAGCAGCTTGGCCCGAGGACGAATCGGCAGGGAAAACGGCTACACCTTC.

The chain's CDR3 is CASSVDRPSSGNTIYF. DNA for the CDR3: TGTGCCAGCAGCGTGGACAGGCCGAGCTCTGGAAACACCATATATTTT. The chain uses TRBV5-4 and TRBJ1-3; TRBD1 aligns across 7 bases. The CDR3 covers 16 residues. CDR1 and CDR2 (germline): SGHNT, YYREEE (reference sequence). The V gene end was trimmed by 4 bases and the J gene end by 0 bases; junction bases not matched to a gene: 7.

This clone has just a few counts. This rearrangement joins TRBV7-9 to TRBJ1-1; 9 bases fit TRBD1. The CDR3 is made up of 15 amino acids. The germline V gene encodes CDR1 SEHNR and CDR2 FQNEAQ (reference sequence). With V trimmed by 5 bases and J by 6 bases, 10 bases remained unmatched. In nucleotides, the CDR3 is TGTGCCAGCAGCCCCGGACAGGGGCGTGACGCTGAAGCTTTCTTT. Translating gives CASSPGQGRDAEAFF.

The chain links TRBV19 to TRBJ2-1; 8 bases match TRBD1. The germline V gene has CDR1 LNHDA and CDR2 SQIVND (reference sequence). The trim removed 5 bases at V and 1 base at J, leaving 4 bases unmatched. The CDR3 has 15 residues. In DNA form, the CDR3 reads TGTGCCAGTAGTGATACAGGGGGTTCCTACAATGAGCAGTTCTTC. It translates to CASSDTGGSYNEQFF.

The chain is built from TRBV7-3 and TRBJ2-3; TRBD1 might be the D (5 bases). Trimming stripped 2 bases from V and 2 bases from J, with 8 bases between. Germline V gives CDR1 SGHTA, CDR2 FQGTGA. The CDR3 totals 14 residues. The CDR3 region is CASSLEGDTDTQYF. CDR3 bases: TGTGCCAGCAGCTTAGAAGGGGACACAGATACGCAGTATTTT.

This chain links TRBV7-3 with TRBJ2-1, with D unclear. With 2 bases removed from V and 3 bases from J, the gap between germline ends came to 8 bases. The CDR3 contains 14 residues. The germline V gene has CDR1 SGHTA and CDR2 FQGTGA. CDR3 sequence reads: CASSLGQSYNEQFF. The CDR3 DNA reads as TGTGCCAGCAGCTTAGGGCAGAGCTACAATGAGCAGTTCTTC. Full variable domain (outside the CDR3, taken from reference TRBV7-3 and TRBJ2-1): GAGVSQTPSNKVTEKGKYVELRCDPISGHTALYWYRQSLGQGPEFLIYFQGTGAADDSGLPNDRFFAVRPEGSVSTLKIQRTERGDSAVYLCASSLGQSYNEQFFGPGTRLTVL.

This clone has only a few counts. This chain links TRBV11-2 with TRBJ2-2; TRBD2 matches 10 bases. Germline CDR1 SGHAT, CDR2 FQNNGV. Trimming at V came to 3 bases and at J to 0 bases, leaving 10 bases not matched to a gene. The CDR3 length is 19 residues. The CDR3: CASSFPQTSGHSNTGELFF. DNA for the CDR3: TGTGCCAGCAGCTTCCCTCAGACTAGCGGGCACTCGAACACCGGGGAGCTGTTTTTT.

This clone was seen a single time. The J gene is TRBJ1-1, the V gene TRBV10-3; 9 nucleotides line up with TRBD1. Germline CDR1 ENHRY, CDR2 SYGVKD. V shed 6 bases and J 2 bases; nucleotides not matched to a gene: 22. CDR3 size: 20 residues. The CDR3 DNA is TGTGCCATCAGGAGGGGTGCGGCAATGACAGGGGGTAATCGTAACACTGAAGCTTTCTTT. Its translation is CAIRRGAAMTGGNRNTEAFF.

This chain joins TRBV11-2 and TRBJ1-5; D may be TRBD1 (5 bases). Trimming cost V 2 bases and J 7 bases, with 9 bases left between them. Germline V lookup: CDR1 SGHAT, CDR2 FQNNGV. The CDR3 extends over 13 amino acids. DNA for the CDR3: TGTGCCAGCAGCTTATCCCAGGGACAGCCCCAGCATTTT. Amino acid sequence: CASSLSQGQPQHF.

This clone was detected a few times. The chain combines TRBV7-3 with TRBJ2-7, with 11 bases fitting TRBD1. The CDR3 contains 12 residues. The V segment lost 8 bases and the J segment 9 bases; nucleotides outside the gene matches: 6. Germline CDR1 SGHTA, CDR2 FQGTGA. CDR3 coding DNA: TGTGCCAGCGGGACAGGGGGATGGGTGCAGTACTTC. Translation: CASGTGGWVQYF. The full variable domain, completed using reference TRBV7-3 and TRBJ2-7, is GAGVSQTPSNKVTEKGKYVELRCDPISGHTALYWYRQSLGQGPEFLIYFQGTGAADDSGLPNDRFFAVRPEGSVSTLKIQRTERGDSAVYLCASGTGGWVQYFGPGTRLTVT.

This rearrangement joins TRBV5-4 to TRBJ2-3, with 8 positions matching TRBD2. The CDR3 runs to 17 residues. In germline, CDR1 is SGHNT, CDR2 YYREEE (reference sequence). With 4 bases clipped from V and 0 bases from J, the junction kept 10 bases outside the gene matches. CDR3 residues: CASSKKTSGTSTDTQYF. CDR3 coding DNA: TGTGCCAGCAGCAAAAAAACTAGCGGTACTAGCACAGATACGCAGTATTTT.

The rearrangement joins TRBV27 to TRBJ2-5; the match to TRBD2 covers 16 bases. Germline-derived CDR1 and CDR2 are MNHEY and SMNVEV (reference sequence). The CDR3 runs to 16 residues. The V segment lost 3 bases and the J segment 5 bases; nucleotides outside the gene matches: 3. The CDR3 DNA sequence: TGTGCCAGCAGTTTGGGACTAGCGGGAGGGCGGGAGACCCAGTACTTC. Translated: CASSLGLAGGRETQYF.

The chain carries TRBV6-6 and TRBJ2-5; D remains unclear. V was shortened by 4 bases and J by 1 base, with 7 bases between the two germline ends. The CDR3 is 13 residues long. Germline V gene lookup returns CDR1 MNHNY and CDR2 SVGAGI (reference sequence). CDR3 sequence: CASSFSRQETQYF. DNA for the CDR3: TGTGCCAGCAGTTTCTCGCGCCAAGAGACCCAGTACTTC.

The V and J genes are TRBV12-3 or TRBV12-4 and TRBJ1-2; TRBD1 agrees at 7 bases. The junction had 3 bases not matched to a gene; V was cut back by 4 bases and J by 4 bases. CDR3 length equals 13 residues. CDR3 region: CASSYDRAYGYTF. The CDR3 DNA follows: TGTGCCAGCAGTTACGACAGGGCCTATGGCTACACCTTC.

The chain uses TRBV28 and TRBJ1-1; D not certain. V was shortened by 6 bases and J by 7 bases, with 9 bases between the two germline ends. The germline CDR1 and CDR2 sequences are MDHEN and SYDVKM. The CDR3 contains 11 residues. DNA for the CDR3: TGTGCCAGCAGGGACTCGGTTGAAGCTTTCTTT. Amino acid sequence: CASRDSVEAFF.

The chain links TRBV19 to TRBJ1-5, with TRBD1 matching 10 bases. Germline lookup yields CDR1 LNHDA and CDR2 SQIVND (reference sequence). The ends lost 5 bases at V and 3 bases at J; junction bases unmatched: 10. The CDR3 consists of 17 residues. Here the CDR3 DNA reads TGTGCCAGTAGTGACCGGACAGGGGGGGTGAACAATCAGCCCCAGCATTTT. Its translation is CASSDRTGGVNNQPQHF.